What follows are 10 T cell receptor beta chains derived from one specimen sequenced in a study of vaccination and CD4 T cells after COVID-19. Sequenced with the Oncomine TCR Beta short-read assay was DNA taken from cultured CD4+ T cells. TCRdb used MiXCR to reprocess the PCR reads, holding one entry per CDR3 protein. The sample includes around 4,600 distinct CDR3 sequences, around 43% of them seen just once. Treatment reported: approximately 10-day PBMC culture with coronavirus spike peptide pools or control peptides (ViraFEST assay). Which antigens these TCRs recognize remains unknown. Sequencing was done on a sample of CD4+ T cells from blood, cultured in vitro. The receptors come from a human donor who had recovered from COVID-19.

The chain has TRBV14 and TRBJ2-5, with D maybe TRBD2 (5 bases). V dropped 6 bases and J dropped 1 base, with 18 bases sitting between them. The CDR3 has 16 residues. Germline V CDR1 and CDR2: SGHDN, FVKESK. CDR3 bases: TGTGCCAGCAGTCGAAGCGGTTCTAACCCCCAAGAGACCCAGTACTTC. Amino acids: CASSRSGSNPQETQYF.

This clonotype qualifies as medium-sized (0.01 to 0.1%). This chain uses TRBV7-2 with TRBJ2-3; TRBD1 agrees at 8 bases. Germline V gene sequence: CDR1 SGHTA, CDR2 FQGNSA. V shed 4 bases and J 5 bases; nucleotides not matched to a gene: 8. The CDR3 is 15 residues long. The CDR3 loop is CASSYQGALGDTQYF. For the CDR3, the DNA is TGTGCCAGCAGCTACCAGGGGGCGTTAGGAGATACGCAGTATTTT.

The genes are TRBV2 and TRBJ1-5, with 11 bases lining up with TRBD1. The CDR3 has 18 residues. In germline, CDR1 is SNHLY, CDR2 FYNNEI. Trimming removed 8 bases from V and 1 base from J; junction bases left unmatched: 13. The CDR3, as DNA: TGTGCCAGCGGCCACCGGACAGGGGGCGGTTGGAGCAATCAGCCCCAGCATTTT. Protein product: CASGHRTGGGWSNQPQHF. The variable domain in full, completed from reference TRBV2 and TRBJ1-5, reads EPEVTQTPSHQVTQMGQEVILRCVPISNHLYFYWYRQILGQKVEFLVSFYNNEISEKSEIFDDQFSVERPDGSNFTLKIRSTKLEDSAMYFCASGHRTGGGWSNQPQHFGDGTRLSIL.

The V call is TRBV27, the J call TRBJ2-7; maybe TRBD1 (6 bases). CDR3 size: 15 residues. Germline V gene lookup returns CDR1 MNHEY and CDR2 SMNVEV (reference sequence). V lost 3 bases and J lost 6, with 18 bases in between. DNA for the CDR3: TGTGCCAGCAGTTTCGGTGGGGGCTCTCGTGGCGAGCAGTACTTC. Translated: CASSFGGGSRGEQYF.

The V gene is TRBV4-1, the J gene TRBJ2-7; D perhaps matches TRBD1 (5 bases). Germline CDR1 reads MGHRA; CDR2 reads YSYEKL. V lost 4 bases and J lost 1, with 14 bases in between. This CDR3 has 15 amino acids. The CDR3 loop is CASSPTRVESYEQYF. The CDR3, as DNA: TGCGCCAGCAGCCCCACCAGGGTGGAATCCTACGAGCAGTACTTC.

The chain carries TRBV30 and TRBJ2-3, with TRBD2 as a possible D gene (5 bases). This CDR3 has 11 amino acids. Germline loops: CDR1 GTSNPN, CDR2 SVGIG (reference sequence). Trimming left V 7 bases short and J 6 bases short, with 11 bases between. CDR3 coding DNA: TGTGCCTCCGGCAGAGGGGATACGCAGTATTTT. Encoded protein: CASGRGDTQYF.

This clonotype was counted only a few times. The chain has TRBV2 and TRBJ1-5; TRBD1 agrees at 8 bases. V gave up 5 bases and J gave up 2 bases; unmatched junction bases: 11. The CDR3 consists of 17 residues. Germline V CDR1 and CDR2: SNHLY, FYNNEI. The CDR3 spells CASSPGTGPGGNQPQHF. CDR3 nucleotide sequence: TGTGCCAGCAGTCCCGGGACAGGACCCGGGGGCAATCAGCCCCAGCATTTT.

The chain combines TRBV30 with TRBJ1-1, with 7 bases aligning to TRBD1. With 0 bases clipped from V and 4 bases from J, the junction kept 8 bases outside the gene matches. Germline loops: CDR1 GTSNPN, CDR2 SVGIG (reference sequence). CDR3 length equals 15 residues. CDR3: CAWSVLGTVGTEAFF. The CDR3 DNA follows: TGTGCCTGGAGTGTACTCGGGACAGTTGGCACTGAAGCTTTCTTT. The full variable domain, rest sourced from reference TRBV30 and TRBJ1-1, is SQTIHQWPATLVQPVGSPLSLECTVEGTSNPNLYWYRQAAGRGLQLLFYSVGIGQISSEVPQNLSASRPQDRQFILSSKKLLLSDSGFYLCAWSVLGTVGTEAFFGQGTRLTVV.

The table lists this clonotype with a few counts. The chain employs TRBV19 and TRBJ1-6; no clear D. From germline, CDR1 is LNHDA and CDR2 SQIVND (reference sequence). Trimming shortened V by 5 bases and J by 0 bases, and 8 bases separated the two germline ends. CDR3 length equals 15 residues. For the CDR3, the DNA is TGTGCCAGTAGTTTGAGGGACTCCTATAATTCACCCCTCCACTTT. Translated, it gives CASSLRDSYNSPLHF.

This chain uses TRBV6-1 with TRBJ1-1; 7 bases map to TRBD1. The length of the CDR3 is 11 residues. Per the germline V gene, CDR1 is MNHNS and CDR2 is SASEGT. V shed 5 bases, J shed 9 bases, and the junction held 3 bases outside the gene matches. The CDR3 DNA reads as TGTGCCAGCAGTACAGGGGCGAAAGCTTTCTTT. This translates into CASSTGAKAFF.